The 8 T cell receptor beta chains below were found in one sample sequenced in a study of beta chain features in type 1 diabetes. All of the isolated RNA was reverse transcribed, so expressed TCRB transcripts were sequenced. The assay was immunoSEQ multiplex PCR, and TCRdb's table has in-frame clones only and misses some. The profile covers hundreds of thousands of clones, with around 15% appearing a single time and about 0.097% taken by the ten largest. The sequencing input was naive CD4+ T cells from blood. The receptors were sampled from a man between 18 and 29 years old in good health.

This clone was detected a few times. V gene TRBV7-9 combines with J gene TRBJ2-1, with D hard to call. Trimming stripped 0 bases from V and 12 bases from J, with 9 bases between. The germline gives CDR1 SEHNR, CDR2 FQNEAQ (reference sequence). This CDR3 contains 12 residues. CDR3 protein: CASSLASHAQFF. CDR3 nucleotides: TGTGCCAGCAGCTTAGCTAGCCACGCGCAGTTCTTC.

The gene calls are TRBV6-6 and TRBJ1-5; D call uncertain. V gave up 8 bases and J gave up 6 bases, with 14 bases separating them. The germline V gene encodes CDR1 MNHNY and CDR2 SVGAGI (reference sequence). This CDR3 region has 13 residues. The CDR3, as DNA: TGTGCCAGCGTGAGGGAAGTTGGTCAGCCCCAGCATTTT. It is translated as CASVREVGQPQHF.

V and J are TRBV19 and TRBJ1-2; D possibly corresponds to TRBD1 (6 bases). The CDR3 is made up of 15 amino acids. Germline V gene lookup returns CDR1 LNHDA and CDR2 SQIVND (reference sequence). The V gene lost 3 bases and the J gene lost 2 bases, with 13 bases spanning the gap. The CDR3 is CASSIAGTLNYGYTF. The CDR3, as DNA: TGTGCCAGTAGTATCGCTGGGACACTAAACTATGGCTACACCTTC.

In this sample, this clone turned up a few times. The CDR3 sequence is CAIRGQGSGQETQYF. CDR3 DNA sequence: TGTGCCATCAGGGGACAGGGTAGTGGCCAAGAGACCCAGTACTTC. The rearrangement links TRBV10-3 to TRBJ2-5; 9 positions agree with TRBD1. Germline CDR1 and CDR2: ENHRY and SYGVKD. Trimming at V came to 6 bases and at J to 1 base, leaving 6 bases not matched to a gene. The CDR3 has 15 amino acids.

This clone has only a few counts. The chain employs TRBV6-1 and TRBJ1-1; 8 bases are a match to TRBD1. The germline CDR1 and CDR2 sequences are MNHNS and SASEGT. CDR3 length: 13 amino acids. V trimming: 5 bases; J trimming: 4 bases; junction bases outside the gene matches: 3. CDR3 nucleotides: TGTGCCAGCAGTCCTACAGGGGGCACTGAAGCTTTCTTT. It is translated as CASSPTGGTEAFF.

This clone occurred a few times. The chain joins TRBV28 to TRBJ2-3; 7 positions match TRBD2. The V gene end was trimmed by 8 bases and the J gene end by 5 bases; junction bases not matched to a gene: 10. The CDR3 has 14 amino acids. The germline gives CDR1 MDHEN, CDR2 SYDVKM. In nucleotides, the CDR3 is TGTGCCAGCGTTAGTCCGGGGGGAATAGATACGCAGTATTTT. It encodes CASVSPGGIDTQYF.

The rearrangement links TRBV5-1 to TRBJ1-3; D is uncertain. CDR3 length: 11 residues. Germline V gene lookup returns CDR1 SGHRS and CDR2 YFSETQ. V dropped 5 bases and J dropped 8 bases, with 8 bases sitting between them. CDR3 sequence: CASSYSDTIYF. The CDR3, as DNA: TGCGCCAGCAGTTATTCTGACACCATATATTTT.

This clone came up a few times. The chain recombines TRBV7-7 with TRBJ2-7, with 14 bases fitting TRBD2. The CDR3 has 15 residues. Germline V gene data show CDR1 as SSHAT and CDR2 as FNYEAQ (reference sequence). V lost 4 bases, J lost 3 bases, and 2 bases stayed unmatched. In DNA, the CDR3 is TGTGCCAGCAGCTCGGGACTAGCGGGAGACTACGAGCAGTACTTC. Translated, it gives CASSSGLAGDYEQYF.